These 28 T cell receptor beta chains came from one sample sequenced in a study of Graves' ophthalmopathy and Graves' hyperthyroidism. As the template, RNA transcripts were used to amplify TCR beta CDR3 regions. An opening RT-PCR round employed HTBI primers and preceded a second-round multiplex PCR. TCRdb itself ran the multiplex PCR reads through MiXCR, one entry per CDR3 protein. The sample consists of under 350,000 distinct CDR3 sequences, roughly a sixth of them appearing once. The sequenced sample consisted of peripheral blood. Receptors originate from an adult man with Graves' ophthalmopathy.

This clonotype was recorded many times. This sequence joins TRBV18 and TRBJ2-5, with TRBD1 matching over 9 bases. Germline CDR1 reads KGHSH; CDR2 reads LQKENI. The CDR3 sequence is 16 residues long. Trimming removed 6 bases from V and 2 bases from J; junction bases left unmatched: 10. CDR3 in amino acids: CASSARFDRGQETQYF. CDR3 nucleotide sequence: TGTGCCAGCTCCGCTAGATTCGACAGGGGGCAAGAGACCCAGTACTTC.

This clonotype was seen at least ten times. V is TRBV5-1 and J is TRBJ2-2; D remains ambiguous. The CDR3 contains 14 residues. Trimming took off 4 bases at V and 1 base at J, with 8 bases between the two ends. The germline V gene has CDR1 SGHRS and CDR2 YFSETQ. In DNA, the CDR3 is TGCGCCAGCAGCCTTAGCAGGAACACCGGGGAGCTGTTTTTT. This translates into CASSLSRNTGELFF.

There are many counts of this clonotype. This rearrangement joins TRBV11-2 to TRBJ2-2, with a possible D match to TRBD2 (6 bases). The CDR3 extends over 15 amino acids. The V end was cut by 6 bases, the J end by 2 bases, with 13 bases between. CDR1 is SGHAT and CDR2 is FQNNGV in the germline V gene. CDR3 loop: CASSPGGSNTGELFF. CDR3 DNA sequence: TGTGCCAGCAGTCCTGGGGGGTCTAACACCGGGGAGCTGTTTTTT.

This clonotype was observed many times. The V and J genes are TRBV28 and TRBJ2-7; unclear D gene. Germline values: CDR1 MDHEN, CDR2 SYDVKM. The V end lost 2 bases, the J end lost 7 bases, and 9 bases lay between the germline ends. The CDR3 consists of 12 residues. CDR3 amino acids: CASSLVPQEQYF. CDR3 coding DNA: TGTGCCAGCAGTTTAGTTCCTCAGGAGCAGTACTTC.

This clonotype was seen many times. The chain recombines TRBV28 with TRBJ1-2; TRBD1 aligns across 7 bases. The CDR3 is 14 residues long. Per germline, CDR1 MDHEN and CDR2 SYDVKM. Unmatched junction bases numbered 10, after V lost 10 bases and J lost 2 bases. Here the CDR3 reads CAITNRGLNYGYTF. CDR3 sequence (DNA): TGTGCCATCACAAATAGGGGGCTAAACTATGGCTACACCTTC.

This clonotype came up many times. J is TRBJ2-2 and V is TRBV6-1; 10 nucleotides agree with TRBD1. The V gene's germline CDR1 is MNHNS and CDR2 SASEGT. The trim removed 6 bases at V and 6 bases at J, leaving 7 bases unmatched. The CDR3 length is 15 residues. For the CDR3, the DNA is TGTGCCAGCAGACAGACAGGACAGGGGGCCGGGGAGCTGTTTTTT. It codes for CASRQTGQGAGELFF.

Many counts were recorded for this clonotype. The V and J genes are TRBV6-2 or TRBV6-3 and TRBJ2-2; D is perhaps TRBD1 or TRBD2 (6 bases each). The CDR3 has 15 amino acids. Trimming left V 0 bases short and J 4 bases short, with 9 bases between. CDR1 is MNHEY and CDR2 is SVGEGT in the germline V gene. This CDR3 is CASSYSGGPTGELFF. Written as DNA, the CDR3 is TGTGCCAGCAGTTACTCAGGGGGGCCCACCGGGGAGCTGTTTTTT.

The CDR3 DNA reads TGTGCCAGCAGCTCCTACCTGACTAGCGGTTCGACCGGGGAGCTGTTTTTT. As protein: CASSSYLTSGSTGELFF. The chain combines TRBV6-1 with TRBJ2-2; 9 bases line up with TRBD2. Germline V CDR1 and CDR2: MNHNS, SASEGT. CDR3 size: 17 residues. Germline trimming cut 6 bases from V and 5 bases from J; bases unmatched to any gene: 13.

This clonotype was seen ten or more times. The chain couples TRBV7-2 to TRBJ2-7; 7 bases are a match to TRBD2. CDR1 SGHTA and CDR2 FQGNSA come from the germline V gene. This CDR3 region has 17 residues. J was trimmed by 2 bases and V by 1 base; bases with no gene match: 11. CDR3 nucleotide sequence: TGTGCCAGCAGCTTAGGAGGGATATCTGGACTAGCCTACGAGCAGTACTTC. Residues: CASSLGGISGLAYEQYF.

This clonotype was seen at least ten times. This sequence joins TRBV29-1 and TRBJ2-7, with D tentatively TRBD2 (6 bases). Deletions cut 7 bases from V and 3 bases from J, with 16 bases between. Per germline, CDR1 SQVTM and CDR2 ANQGSEA. This CDR3 is built from 13 residues. The CDR3 sequence: CSARDSRIYEQYF. CDR3 nucleotides: TGCAGCGCCCGGGACTCAAGGATCTACGAGCAGTACTTC.

This clonotype was counted ten times or more. J is TRBJ2-2 and V is TRBV7-2, with 7 positions matching TRBD1. The CDR3 has 17 amino acids. CDR1 and CDR2 (germline): SGHTA, FQGNSA. Trimming removed 5 bases from V and 7 bases from J; junction bases left unmatched: 16. CDR3 nucleotides: TGTGCCAGCAGCCCAGCGACAGGGAGACCACGGAGCGGGGAGCTGTTTTTT. Amino acids: CASSPATGRPRSGELFF.

This clonotype was recorded at least ten times. The genes are TRBV11-3 and TRBJ2-3, with 11 bases aligning to TRBD2. The V gene's germline CDR1 is SGHNT and CDR2 YENEEA. This CDR3 region has 15 residues. The junction had 3 bases not matched to a gene; V was cut back by 1 base and J by 6 bases. In DNA form, the CDR3 reads TGTGCCAGCAGCTTAGGGTCTAGCGGGGGGGATACGCAGTATTTT. This gives the protein CASSLGSSGGDTQYF.

Note on this clonotype: One end of the junction varies from germline; a read error may be responsible. The rearrangement uses TRBV29-1 and TRBJ1-1; D gene ambiguous. Germline CDR1 and CDR2: SQVTM and ANQGSEA. The CDR3 is 10 residues long. The CDR3 loop is CIVFGAEASF. In DNA form, the CDR3 reads TGCATCGTATTCGGAGCCGAAGCTTCCTTT.

This clonotype was observed at least ten times. V usage is TRBV6-5 and J usage is TRBJ2-5; D not resolved. Per the germline V gene, CDR1 is MNHEY and CDR2 is SVGAGI. Trimming cost V 0 bases and J 0 bases, with 8 bases left between them. CDR3 length: 15 residues. Here the CDR3 reads CASSYSTRNQETQYF. The DNA for the CDR3 is TGTGCCAGCAGTTACTCGACCAGAAACCAAGAGACCCAGTACTTC.

This clonotype occurred many times. CDR3 protein: CASSPYRVKSNQPQHF. CDR3 bases: TGTGCCAGCAGTCCGTACAGGGTCAAAAGCAATCAGCCCCAGCATTTT. This sequence joins TRBV27 and TRBJ1-5; D might be TRBD1 (6 bases). CDR1 and CDR2 from the germline V gene are MNHEY and SMNVEV (reference sequence). V dropped 5 bases and J dropped 1 base, with 15 bases sitting between them. The length of the CDR3 is 16 residues.

Ten or more counts support this clonotype. The chain is built from TRBV4-1 and TRBJ2-7; 13 nucleotides align to TRBD2. With 2 bases clipped from V and 4 bases from J, the junction kept 2 bases outside the gene matches. The CDR3 extends over 15 amino acids. From germline, CDR1 is MGHRA and CDR2 YSYEKL. DNA for the CDR3: TGCGCCAGCAGCCAAACTAGCGGGAGGGGTTACGAGCAGTACTTC. This sequence encodes CASSQTSGRGYEQYF.

The V gene is TRBV4-2, the J gene TRBJ2-2, with D maybe TRBD2 (7 bases). Germline V gene lookup returns CDR1 LGHNA and CDR2 YNFKEQ. This CDR3 has 18 residues. Deletions cut 0 bases from V and 3 bases from J, with 17 bases between. CDR3 residues: CASSQERGGRKDTGELFF. The CDR3 DNA reads as TGTGCCAGCAGCCAAGAAAGGGGGGGGCGTAAGGACACCGGGGAGCTGTTTTTT.

There are many counts of this clonotype. V and J are TRBV4-3 and TRBJ1-2; TRBD1 matches 11 bases. There are 16 residues in the CDR3. With 0 bases clipped from V and 5 bases from J, the junction kept 5 bases outside the gene matches. The germline CDR1 and CDR2 sequences are LGHNA and YSLEER. The CDR3 protein is CASSQDWTGGVYGYTF. Here the CDR3 DNA reads TGCGCCAGCAGCCAAGACTGGACAGGGGGCGTTTATGGCTACACCTTC.

This clonotype was recorded at least ten times. This chain joins TRBV15 and TRBJ2-2; 7 nucleotides line up with TRBD1. The length of the CDR3 is 17 residues. Germline V gives CDR1 LNHNV, CDR2 YYDKDF (reference sequence). J was trimmed by 2 bases and V by 0 bases; bases with no gene match: 6. The CDR3 loop reads CATSREQGTANTGELFF. CDR3 DNA sequence: TGTGCCACCAGCAGAGAACAAGGGACAGCCAACACCGGGGAGCTGTTTTTT.

The sample holds many counts of this clonotype. This CDR3 reads CAGSRGLDEQYF. The DNA of the CDR3 is TGTGCCGGAAGCAGGGGTTTGGACGAGCAGTACTTC. V is TRBV6-5 and J is TRBJ2-7; maybe TRBD1 (6 bases). V was pared by 11 bases and J by 5 bases, with 16 bases between. CDR1 MNHEY and CDR2 SVGAGI come from the germline V gene. The CDR3 contains 12 residues.

This clonotype was recorded at least ten times. The chain joins TRBV29-1 to TRBJ2-5; D perhaps matches TRBD1 (5 bases). This CDR3 region has 14 residues. The germline CDR1 and CDR2 sequences are SQVTM and ANQGSEA. Trimming cost V 3 bases and J 5 bases, with 16 bases left between them. The CDR3 sequence is CSVESVRAGETQYF. The CDR3 DNA sequence: TGCAGCGTTGAGTCCGTCAGGGCAGGGGAGACCCAGTACTTC.

The chain uses TRBV12-3 or TRBV12-4 and TRBJ2-6; TRBD1 is a possible D gene (6 bases). The V end was cut by 6 bases, the J end by 1 base, with 10 bases between. The CDR3 contains 15 residues. CDR3 DNA: TGTGCCAGCAGACTGGGGGCGTCTGGGGCCAACGTCCTGACTTTC. This codes for CASRLGASGANVLTF.

There are many counts of this clonotype. V and J are TRBV6-1 and TRBJ1-1, with a weak D call TRBD1 (5 bases). V dropped 2 bases and J dropped 3 bases, with 10 bases sitting between them. Germline assignment: CDR1 MNHNS and CDR2 SASEGT. The CDR3 extends over 14 amino acids. The CDR3 spells CASSESGSYTEAFF. The CDR3 DNA sequence: TGTGCCAGCAGTGAATCAGGGTCCTACACTGAAGCTTTCTTT.

This clonotype was counted many times. This chain connects TRBV28 to TRBJ1-5, with D perhaps matching TRBD1 (5 bases). Trimming took off 4 bases at V and 1 base at J, with 26 bases between the two ends. The germline gives CDR1 MDHEN, CDR2 SYDVKM. This CDR3 has 20 amino acids. The CDR3 coding sequence is TGTGCCAGCAGTTCACACTTCGGGGGAGGGCTCTCTGCAAGCAATCAGCCCCAGCATTTT. Protein: CASSSHFGGGLSASNQPQHF.

In this sample, this clonotype turned up many times. This chain links TRBV5-6 with TRBJ2-7; TRBD1 agrees at 7 bases. CDR3 size: 14 residues. The germline CDR1 and CDR2 sequences are SGHDT and YYEEEE. With V trimmed by 6 bases and J by 7 bases, 13 bases remained unmatched. The CDR3 DNA sequence: TGTGCCAGCAAACCGACAGGGAGAGCCGGAGAGCAGTACTTC. Its protein product is CASKPTGRAGEQYF. The complete variable domain, with remaining parts taken from reference TRBV5-6 and TRBJ2-7, reads DAGVTQSPTHLIKTRGQQVTLRCSPKSGHDTVSWYQQALGQGPQFIFQYYEEEERQRGNFPDRFSGHQFPNYSSELNVNALLLGDSALYLCASKPTGRAGEQYFGPGTRLTVT.

This clonotype appeared many times. The V and J genes are TRBV6-5 and TRBJ2-7; TRBD1 aligns across 8 bases. The CDR3 extends over 14 amino acids. Germline-derived CDR1 and CDR2 are MNHEY and SVGAGI. After removal of 7 bases from V and 5 bases from J, the junction contained 10 bases not matched to a gene. The CDR3 loop reads CASTLMQGAHEQYF. The CDR3 DNA follows: TGTGCCAGCACCCTGATGCAGGGGGCTCACGAGCAGTACTTC.

This clonotype was counted ten times or more. V and J are TRBV7-9 and TRBJ2-7; D is perhaps TRBD2 (6 bases). V was pared by 2 bases and J by 0 bases, with 17 bases between. The V gene's germline CDR1 is SEHNR and CDR2 FQNEAQ (reference sequence). The CDR3 contains 17 residues. CDR3 protein: CASSLTTPSASSYEQYF. CDR3 bases: TGTGCCAGCAGCTTAACCACCCCTAGCGCCTCCTCCTACGAGCAGTACTTC.

This clonotype occurred many times. The J gene is TRBJ1-1, the V gene TRBV28; TRBD1 agrees at 9 bases. The CDR3 extends over 15 amino acids. V lost 8 bases and J lost 6; bases outside the gene matches: 13. Germline CDR1 MDHEN, CDR2 SYDVKM. CDR3 region: CASDNLGTGWAEAFF. CDR3 in DNA: TGTGCCAGCGACAATTTAGGGACAGGGTGGGCTGAAGCTTTCTTT.